This T cell receptor beta chain was found in a study of T-cell reconstitution after alpha-beta-depleted transplantation in children. Germline-derived CDR1 and CDR2 are DFQATT and SNEGSKA (reference sequence). Between the trimmed V and J ends, which lost 5 bases and 5 bases, there was a span of 22 bases. This CDR3 is built from 16 residues. Unique molecular identifiers were incorporated into the prepared TCRbeta library. TCRdb reprocessed the PCR reads with MiXCR, giving one entry per CDR3 protein. Altogether about 610,000 distinct CDR3 sequences are present, 8% to 11% being singletons, with the ten largest covering roughly 3.9%.

Sample: PBMCs from the stem cell graft donor, taken from the stem cell graft. The chain carries TRBV20-1 and TRBJ1-5, with a weak D call TRBD1 (5 bases). The clonotype was recovered from a human donor who donated a stem cell graft to a child with acute myeloid leukemia. The CDR3 spells CSAHRVGASYYQPQHF. CDR3 sequence (DNA): TGCAGTGCTCATAGAGTTGGGGCATCTTATTATCAGCCCCAGCATTTT.